This T cell receptor (beta chain) was found in a study of PD-L1 blockade in urothelial cancer (dated by TCRdb to about 2017). Looking at the study overall: Therapy was started at some point between 2013 and 2015 for all patients, and atezolizumab 1,200 mg was administered intravenously every 3 weeks. About 85% of the roughly 29 patients were males with bladder-origin urothelial cancer, and about 60% of the roughly 30 reported a prior smoking history. An ECOG performance status of 0 or 1 was recorded for the patients, and 0 to 3 prior chemotherapy regimens had been received by the patients. Blood samples were analyzed at 3 weeks after treatment start (second dose) and at 6 weeks after treatment start. Blood samples gave median yields of around 150,000 T cells and tens of thousands of unique TCRs, along with a median clonality of around 0.08. An exploratory multi-omic analysis was conducted of the somatic, immune and clinical correlates of response to PD-L1 blockade with atezolizumab in urothelial cancer. Pretreatment tumor samples, along with matched peripheral blood serially collected before and after atezolizumab treatment, were subjected to TCR sequencing. Durable clinical benefit meant progression-free survival longer than 6 months, and TCR features were also tested against progression-free and overall survival. In the same patients who had TCR sequencing, pretreatment tumors also underwent whole exome sequencing and RNA sequencing. About 10 patients reached durable clinical benefit, while some 20 patients did not. Over 28 patients had pretreatment blood TCR-seq, roughly 24 had at least one posttreatment blood collection, and roughly 24 had tumor TCR-seq. Beyond this particular receptor, the publication reports: A pretreatment peripheral blood TCR clonality below the median was linked to improved progression-free and overall survival. Small sample size (n of about 30) and many exploratory analyses mean the results are intended to be hypothesis-generating. At 3 weeks after the start of treatment, tumor-associated TCR clones in peripheral blood had expanded more in patients with durable benefit (n ≈ 20, p = 0.022).

CDR1 SGHVS and CDR2 FQNEAQ were looked up in the germline V gene. CDR3 length: 14 amino acids, cysteine to phenylalanine. CDR3 DNA is the only sequence kept; it has 42 bases, read in frame from the first base. Unmatched junction bases come to 6, with V trimmed by 10 bases and J by 4 bases. A total of some 30 patients with locally advanced or metastatic urothelial carcinoma, treated at Memorial Sloan Kettering on a trial protocol, made up the cohort. Peripheral blood mononuclear cells were collected from each patient pretreatment and during treatment, giving between 1 and 8 total time points per patient. The Qiagen DNeasy Blood extraction kit was used to purify genomic DNA from total PBMCs and from tumor samples. PBMCs were collected pretreatment and during treatment, and were isolated and stored as previously described. Each PCR received spiked-in synthetic TCR analog templates so that absolute template abundance could be estimated from read counts. The immunoSEQ assay was used to amplify TCRbeta CDR3 regions from genomic DNA with bias-controlled V and J gene primers. Sequencing of rearranged TCRbeta segments was performed at approximately 20X coverage. Regarding the original processing steps: Clustering was used to correct sequencing errors, and CDR3s were annotated against IMGT to assign V, D and J genes. Downstream analyses used only productive TCRbeta rearrangements, leaving out any out-of-frame or stop-codon sequences. Clonality was calculated as one minus the Shannon entropy normalized by the log of the number of unique productive sequences. Fisher's exact test with Benjamini-Hochberg correction, at a threshold of adjusted p below 0.01, was used to find clones that differed between time points or between blood and tumor. The clones in this table, taken by TCRdb from immuneACCESS, are in-frame only. Not every clone is retained; where verified, under half of the shortfall comes from an unresolved V gene, and the cause of the rest is unknown. V, J and clone size are those of that table, while D and trimming were read from the DNA. The sample data list approximately 52,000 clones, and approximately 77% of these were observed just once. More than 3.5% of the sample is in the top ten clones.

Concerning this clone itself: Its specific antigen is unknown. Base qualities are not recorded, but no much larger clone differs from it by a single base.

The chain is made from TRBV7-8 and TRBJ2-1; 11 central bases correspond to TRBD2. The TCR was taken from a man between 65 and 85 years old with urothelial cancer. Source: PBMCs, taken around atezolizumab (anti-PD-L1) treatment. The CDR3 loop reads CATGRTSGYNEQFF. The nucleotide sequence reads as follows: TGTGCCACCGGGCGGACTAGCGGGTACAATGAGCAGTTCTTC.